The clone carrying this TCR beta chain came up a few times. What it recognizes is unknown. The CDR3 sequence is 13 residues long. V gave up 4 bases and J gave up 1 base, with 5 bases separating them. The sample is drawn from a study of post-analysis software for immune sequencing data. General study points: TRBV5-6, TRBV5-1 and TRBV20-1 belonged to a set of roughly 5 TRBV segments that were more frequent in patients than controls.

The authors incorporated unique molecular identifiers into the TCR beta cDNA libraries. TCRdb re-called the PCR reads through MiXCR, storing one row per CDR3 protein. The sample holds about half a million distinct CDR3 sequences, roughly 45% seen once. Sequenced: blood. This clonotype originated in a girl aged 5-17 years with multiple sclerosis. The chain combines TRBV12-3 or TRBV12-4 with TRBJ2-1; the D is unclear. In nucleotides, the CDR3 is TGTGCCAGCAGTTCGGTTTCCTACAATGAGCAGTTCTTC. It yields the protein CASSSVSYNEQFF.